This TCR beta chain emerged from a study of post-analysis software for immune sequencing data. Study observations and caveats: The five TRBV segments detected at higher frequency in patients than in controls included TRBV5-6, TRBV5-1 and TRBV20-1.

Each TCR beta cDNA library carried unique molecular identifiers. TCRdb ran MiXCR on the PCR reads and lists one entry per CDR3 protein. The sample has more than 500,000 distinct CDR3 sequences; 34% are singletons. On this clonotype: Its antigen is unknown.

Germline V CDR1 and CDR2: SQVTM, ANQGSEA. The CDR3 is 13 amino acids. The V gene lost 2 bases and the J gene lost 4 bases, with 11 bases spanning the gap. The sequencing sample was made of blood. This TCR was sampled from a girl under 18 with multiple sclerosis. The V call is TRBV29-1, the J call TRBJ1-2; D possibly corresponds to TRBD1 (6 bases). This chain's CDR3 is CSVERGGGYGYTF. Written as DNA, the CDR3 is TGCAGCGTTGAACGAGGGGGGGGCTATGGCTACACCTTC.